The clone carrying this T cell receptor beta chain was seen many times. The antigen is undetermined. This sample stems from a study of regulatory T cells in long-lasting Graves disease. Study results and caveats: Owing to a sample size that was small, accuracy may have been reduced. Among samples with persistent disease, TRBV28, TRBJ1-2 and TRBJ2-5 were favored.

CDR3 regions were amplified by Arm-PCR using iRepertoire HTBI primers to build TCR beta libraries. TCRdb recomputed calls from the multiplex PCR reads with MiXCR, one row per CDR3 protein. The table shows 500,000 or so distinct CDR3 sequences, with around 15% occurring only once. This sample's time point: newly diagnosed GD, antithyroid drugs for less than 3 months. Preparation of the TCR library used RNA extracted from PBMCs. Trimming pared 2 bases from V and 5 bases from J, leaving 10 bases between. In germline, CDR1 is SNHLY, CDR2 FYNNEI. The CDR3 has 14 residues. These same records also appear under a second study, on T cells in Graves' hyperthyroidism and ophthalmopathy. That paper adds: An initial round of RT-PCR targeting the TCR CDR3 relied on the HTBI primer set.

The V call is TRBV2, the J call TRBJ2-1; D is ambiguous. Sample: peripheral blood mononuclear cells (PBMCs), taken at new diagnosis, from a patient treated with antithyroid drugs. The source of this sequence is a woman aged 40-65 years with Graves disease. The CDR3 DNA reads as TGTGCCAGCAGTGAATCGGGCAGTCACAATGAGCAGTTCTTC. Translation gives CASSESGSHNEQFF.